This TCR beta chain came from a study of blood T cells in healthy people across ages. Combining a sample-barcoded 5' primer with a J-beta primer mix, a second PCR ran for about 6 to 11 cycles. Paired-end reads containing CDR3 totaled no fewer than 3 million for each sample. TCRdb re-called the 5' RACE reads with MiXCR, one entry per CDR3 protein. The sample holds approximately 1,700,000 distinct CDR3 sequences, 35% to 50% seen once. Germline values: CDR1 GTSNPN, CDR2 SVGIG (reference sequence). The CDR3 runs to 13 residues. With 2 bases removed from V and 2 bases from J, the gap between germline ends came to 8 bases. This clonotype was counted a few times. The antigen remains unidentified. Study-level results: Roughly linear age-related decline in beta diversity appeared, significant by age 40.

The sequence was obtained from a human donor in good health. The sample was blood. This chain links TRBV30 with TRBJ2-3; D unresolved. The CDR3 spells CAWSPYITDTQYF. In DNA, the CDR3 is TGTGCCTGGAGTCCTTATATCACAGATACGCAGTATTTT.